This record concerns one TCR beta chain sequence. Categorization into cohorts depended on clinical history that participants reported. As originally analysed: Quantification of nucleated cells was approximated via reference gene primer amplification. The data were produced by immunoSEQ multiplex PCR, yet TCRdb's version contains in-frame clones alone and is incomplete. V and J calls and clone size follow that table, whereas D and trimming were derived from the DNA. The sample lists approximately 160,000 clones; 83% were seen once. These data originate in a study of blood T cell repertoires in COVID-19. About the research overall: COVID-19 samples, acute and convalescent, were from the United States, Italy and Spain. PBMCs, B-cell-depleted T cells, or T cells provided the cDNA or gDNA that made up the material.

With V trimmed by 2 bases and J by 5 bases, 3 bases remained unmatched. Germline CDR1 and CDR2: MNHEY and SMNVEV (reference sequence). The length of the CDR3 is 14 residues. The receptor was isolated from a woman aged 45-65 years in a cohort exposed to, infected with or recovered from COVID-19 (not recorded which). This rearrangement joins TRBV27 to TRBJ2-7; TRBD1 agrees at 10 bases. The sequenced sample was PBMCs or T cells enriched from blood (not recorded which). The DNA for the CDR3 is TGTGCCAGCAGTTTAAGGGACAGGGGCCACGAGCAGTACTTC. Translated, it gives CASSLRDRGHEQYF.